The entry that follows covers one T cell receptor (beta chain) sequence. As yet, its antigen is unknown. This specimen comes from a study of shared clonotypes between healthy human individuals. Trimming at V came to 3 bases and at J to 2 bases, leaving 7 bases not matched to a gene. The CDR3 is made up of 16 amino acids. Germline lookup yields CDR1 SGHRS and CDR2 YFSETQ. General observations from the study: Blood was the only sampled material, and tissue repertoires likely differ.

It was into CD45RA+ naive and CD45RA-negative memory subsets that the CD4+ cells were split. Sorted-subset replicate PCRs used roughly 210 ng of genomic DNA. This amount corresponded to approximately 30,000 T cell genomes. Clones were read by immunoSEQ multiplex PCR, and TCRdb kept only the in-frame ones, dropping some. The sample carries millions of clones, 90% to 95% recorded once. V gene TRBV5-1 combines with J gene TRBJ2-2, with 7 bases aligning to TRBD1. Input material: naive CD4+ T cells sorted from blood. Subset of the sample: CD45RA+ positively selected. This receptor was identified in a man younger than 35 in good health. CDR3 DNA: TGCGCCAGCAGCTGGGGACAGTCCCCCAACACCGGGGAGCTGTTTTTT. It encodes CASSWGQSPNTGELFF.